The rows below give T cell receptor beta chains drawn from one sample of a study of T cells expressing NK-cell markers. TCRdb re-called the 5' RACE reads and shows each CDR3 protein once, DNA omitted. The sample table sets out about 160,000 distinct CDR3 sequences. The specimen was blood T cells: a sorted CD56 or NKG2C T cell subset, CD4+ or CD8+ T cells, or bulk PBMC T cells (not recorded which). The receptors shown here come from a woman aged 18 to 75 in good health. Each CDR3 is given with its conserved first and last residue. The order of the fields is V gene, clone size, J gene, CDR3 length, CDR3 protein. Size tells how often a clone was seen (once, few, many) or the class of an expanded clone, and some rows leave it out.

V: TRBV20-1
size: .
J: TRBJ2-5
length: 14
CDR3: CSVPGGGGGETQYF

V: TRBV9
size: .
J: TRBJ1-3
length: 15
CDR3: CASTNGLVSGNTIYF

V: TRBV7-9
size: .
J: TRBJ2-2
length: 15
CDR3: CASSLGLAGPGELFF

V: TRBV12-3/TRBV12-4
size: .
J: TRBJ1-2
length: 13
CDR3: CASSFAGMGGYTF

V: TRBV2
size: .
J: TRBJ2-1
length: 13
CDR3: CASSELGLNEQFF

V: TRBV5-1
size: .
J: TRBJ2-5
length: 14
CDR3: CASRRGQGQETQYF

V: TRBV20-1
size: .
J: TRBJ2-5
length: 11
CDR3: CSANHPGTQYF

V: TRBV7-3
size: .
J: TRBJ2-3
length: 16
CDR3: CASSSTSGGYTDTQYF

V: TRBV3-1
size: .
J: TRBJ2-7
length: 13
CDR3: CASSQFQRDEQYF

V: TRBV13
size: .
J: TRBJ2-1
length: 15
CDR3: CASSSRDNPYNEQFF

V: TRBV5-1
size: .
J: TRBJ2-2
length: 15
CDR3: CASSIQGQSTGELFF

V: TRBV21-1
size: .
J: TRBJ2-6
length: 17
CDR3: CASRARQGGTGANVLTF

V: TRBV20-1
size: .
J: TRBJ2-1
length: 16
CDR3: CSAREPSGGSYNEQFF

V: TRBV20-1
size: .
J: TRBJ1-6
length: 13
CDR3: CSAREGEGSPLHF

V: TRBV5-1
size: .
J: TRBJ2-7
length: 15
CDR3: CASSWAPGTSYEQYF

V: TRBV12-3/TRBV12-4
size: .
J: TRBJ1-3
length: 14
CDR3: CASRSPGAGRAIYF

V: TRBV12-3/TRBV12-4
size: .
J: TRBJ1-5
length: 17
CDR3: CASTPGAQGVSLKPQHF

V: TRBV12-3/TRBV12-4
size: .
J: TRBJ1-1
length: 13
CDR3: CASSRQGRDEAFF

V: TRBV20-1
size: .
J: TRBJ2-2
length: 14
CDR3: CSAPGQGATGELFF

V: TRBV12-3/TRBV12-4
size: .
J: TRBJ2-5
length: 15
CDR3: CASSVLRDRTETQYF

V: TRBV29-1
size: .
J: TRBJ2-3
length: 14
CDR3: CSVNRDRGTDTQYF

V: TRBV2
size: .
J: TRBJ2-1
length: 11
CDR3: CASHGDGWQFF

V: TRBV12-3/TRBV12-4
size: .
J: TRBJ2-1
length: 13
CDR3: CASKLGLADEQFF

V: TRBV18
size: .
J: TRBJ2-7
length: 14
CDR3: CASSGTAMRYEQYF

V: TRBV5-1
size: .
J: TRBJ1-6
length: 16
CDR3: CASSLSTGGGNSPLHF

V: TRBV6-1
size: .
J: TRBJ1-1
length: 14
CDR3: CASSPARTNTEAFF

V: TRBV7-2
size: .
J: TRBJ1-6
length: 14
CDR3: CASSLGSFNSPLHF

V: TRBV7-3
size: .
J: TRBJ2-2
length: 19
CDR3: CASSSSVSSGRARTGELFF

V: TRBV6-1
size: .
J: TRBJ1-1
length: 13
CDR3: CASSRQGVFEAFF

V: TRBV25-1
size: .
J: TRBJ2-1
length: 14
CDR3: CASNQAGSIHEQFF

V: TRBV5-1
size: .
J: TRBJ1-4
length: 17
CDR3: CASSLALSTGVNEKLFF

V: TRBV3-1
size: .
J: TRBJ2-4
length: 17
CDR3: CASSQGWTSGGNNIQYF

V: TRBV7-9
size: .
J: TRBJ1-2
length: 14
CDR3: CASSLRGTDYGYTF

V: TRBV7-9
size: .
J: TRBJ2-7
length: 13
CDR3: CASSLGSPYEQYF

V: TRBV12-3/TRBV12-4
size: .
J: TRBJ2-2
length: 17
CDR3: CASTRAGIGGYTGELFF

V: TRBV5-6
size: .
J: TRBJ2-1
length: 12
CDR3: CASSLAEVRQFF

V: TRBV3-1
size: .
J: TRBJ1-5
length: 14
CDR3: CASSLGRRNQPQHF

V: TRBV5-1
size: .
J: TRBJ1-4
length: 16
CDR3: CASSPGPYNTNEKLFF

V: TRBV5-6
size: .
J: TRBJ1-2
length: 15
CDR3: CASSFSGGGLSGYTF

V: TRBV3-1
size: .
J: TRBJ2-1
length: 19
CDR3: CASSQDAGGRDIPKNEQFF

V: TRBV7-3
size: .
J: TRBJ2-1
length: 19
CDR3: CASSLLGGGGPGRYNEQFF

V: TRBV6-5
size: .
J: TRBJ2-1
length: 14
CDR3: CASGTRLEDNEQFF

V: TRBV6-9
size: .
J: TRBJ2-3
length: 14
CDR3: CASSYLRPRDTQYF

V: TRBV29-1
size: .
J: TRBJ2-6
length: 17
CDR3: CSVRSDRGLSGANVLTF

V: TRBV7-2
size: .
J: TRBJ2-7
length: 14
CDR3: CASSITGYEYEQYF

V: TRBV30
size: .
J: TRBJ2-5
length: 16
CDR3: CAWSVRTSGRGETQYF

V: TRBV6-1
size: .
J: TRBJ1-5
length: 14
CDR3: CASTLGQGNQPQHF

V: TRBV20-1
size: .
J: TRBJ2-3
length: 16
CDR3: CSASRTSGGGTDTQYF

V: TRBV5-1
size: .
J: TRBJ2-3
length: 15
CDR3: CASSFGGSSTDTQYF

V: TRBV5-5
size: .
J: TRBJ2-7
length: 17
CDR3: CASSQRDSHFASTEQYF

V: TRBV20-1
size: .
J: TRBJ1-2
length: 13
CDR3: CSARDRNRRGYTF

V: TRBV5-1
size: .
J: TRBJ2-5
length: 16
CDR3: CASSLAGLALQETQYF

V: TRBV7-8
size: medium-sized
J: TRBJ1-2
length: 14
CDR3: CASSPYSDRDGYTF

V: TRBV9
size: .
J: TRBJ1-6
length: 16
CDR3: CASSVGQGAGSTPLHF

V: TRBV27
size: .
J: TRBJ2-6
length: 14
CDR3: CASSSGQRANVLTF

V: TRBV19
size: .
J: TRBJ2-1
length: 16
CDR3: CASSTGTGRGYNEQFF

V: TRBV19
size: .
J: TRBJ1-5
length: 14
CDR3: CATEGQGGDQPQHF